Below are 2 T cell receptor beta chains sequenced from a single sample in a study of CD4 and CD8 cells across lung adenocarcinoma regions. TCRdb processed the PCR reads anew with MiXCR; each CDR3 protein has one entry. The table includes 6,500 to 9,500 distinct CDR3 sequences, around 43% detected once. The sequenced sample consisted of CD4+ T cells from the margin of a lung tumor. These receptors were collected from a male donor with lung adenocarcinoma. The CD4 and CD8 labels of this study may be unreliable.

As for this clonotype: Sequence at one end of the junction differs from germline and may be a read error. The CDR3 region is CASRDTETQYF. DNA of the CDR3: TGTGCCAGCAGGGACACAGAGACGCAGTATTTT. The chain employs TRBV6-1 and TRBJ2-3, with D possibly TRBD1 on 5 matching bases. CDR1 MNHNS and CDR2 SASEGT come from the germline V gene. CDR3 length: 11 residues.

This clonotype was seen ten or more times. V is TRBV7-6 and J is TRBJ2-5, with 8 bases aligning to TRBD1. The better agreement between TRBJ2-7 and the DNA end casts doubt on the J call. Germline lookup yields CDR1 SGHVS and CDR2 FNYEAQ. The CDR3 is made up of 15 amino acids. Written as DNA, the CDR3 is TGTGCCAGCAGCTTAGTCCCCAGGGGGCTCAACGAGCAGTACTTC. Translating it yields CASSLVPRGLNEQYF.